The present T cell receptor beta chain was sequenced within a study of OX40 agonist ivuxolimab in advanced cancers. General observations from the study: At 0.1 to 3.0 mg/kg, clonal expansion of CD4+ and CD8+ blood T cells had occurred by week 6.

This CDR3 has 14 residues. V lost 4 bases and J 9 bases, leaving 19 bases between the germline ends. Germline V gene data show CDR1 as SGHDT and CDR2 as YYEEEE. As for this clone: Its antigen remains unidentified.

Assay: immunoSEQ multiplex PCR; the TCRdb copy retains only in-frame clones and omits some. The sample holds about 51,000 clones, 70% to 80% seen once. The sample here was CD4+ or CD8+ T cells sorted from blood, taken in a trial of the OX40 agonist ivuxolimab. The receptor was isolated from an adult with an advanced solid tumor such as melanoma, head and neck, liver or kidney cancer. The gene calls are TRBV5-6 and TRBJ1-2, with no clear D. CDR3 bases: TGTGCCAGCAGCAGACCTGGGGAGCCTATGAGCTACACCTTC. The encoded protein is CASSRPGEPMSYTF.